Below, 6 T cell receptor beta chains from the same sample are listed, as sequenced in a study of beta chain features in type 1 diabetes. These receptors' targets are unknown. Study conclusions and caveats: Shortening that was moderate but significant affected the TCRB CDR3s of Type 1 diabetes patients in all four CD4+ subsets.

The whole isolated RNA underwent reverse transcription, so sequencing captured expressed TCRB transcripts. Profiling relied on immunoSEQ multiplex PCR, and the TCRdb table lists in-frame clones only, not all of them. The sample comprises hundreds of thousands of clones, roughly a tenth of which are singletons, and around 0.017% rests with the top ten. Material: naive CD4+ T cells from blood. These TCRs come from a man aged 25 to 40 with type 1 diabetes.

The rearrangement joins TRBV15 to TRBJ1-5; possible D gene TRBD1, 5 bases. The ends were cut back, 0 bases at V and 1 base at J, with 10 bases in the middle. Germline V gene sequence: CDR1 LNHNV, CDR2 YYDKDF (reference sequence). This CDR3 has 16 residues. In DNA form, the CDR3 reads TGTGCCACCAGCAGAGATGCAGGGATCAGCAATCAGCCCCAGCATTTT. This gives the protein CATSRDAGISNQPQHF.

The CDR3 spells CAWSVAVTLNSPLHF. As DNA, the CDR3 is TGTGCCTGGAGTGTAGCGGTAACACTGAATTCACCCCTCCACTTT. J is TRBJ1-6 and V is TRBV30; no clear D. Per germline, CDR1 GTSNPN and CDR2 SVGIG (reference sequence). The CDR3 loop spans 15 amino acids. Trimming cost V 0 bases and J 7 bases, with 13 bases left between them.

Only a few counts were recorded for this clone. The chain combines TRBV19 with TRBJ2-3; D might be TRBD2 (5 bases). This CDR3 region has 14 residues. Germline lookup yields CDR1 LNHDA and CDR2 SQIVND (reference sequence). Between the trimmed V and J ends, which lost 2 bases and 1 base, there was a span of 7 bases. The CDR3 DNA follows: TGTGCCAGTAGTATAACCGGGGGCACAGATACGCAGTATTTT. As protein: CASSITGGTDTQYF.

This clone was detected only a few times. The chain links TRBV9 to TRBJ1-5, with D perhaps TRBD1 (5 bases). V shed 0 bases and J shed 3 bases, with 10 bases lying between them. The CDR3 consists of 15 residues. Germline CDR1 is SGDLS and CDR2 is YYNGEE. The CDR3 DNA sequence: TGTGCCAGCAGCGTAGAGGCGGGGCCCAATCAGCCCCAGCATTTT. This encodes CASSVEAGPNQPQHF.

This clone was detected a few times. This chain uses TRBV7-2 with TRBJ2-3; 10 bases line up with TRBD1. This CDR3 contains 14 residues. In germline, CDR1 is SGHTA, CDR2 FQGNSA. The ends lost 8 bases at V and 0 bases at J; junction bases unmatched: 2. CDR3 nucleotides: TGTGCCAGCCGGGACAGGGGTAGCACAGATACGCAGTATTTT. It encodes CASRDRGSTDTQYF.

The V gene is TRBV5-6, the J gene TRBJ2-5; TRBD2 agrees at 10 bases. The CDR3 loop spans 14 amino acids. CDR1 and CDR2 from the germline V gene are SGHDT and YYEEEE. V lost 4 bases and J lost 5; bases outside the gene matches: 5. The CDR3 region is CASSGGLALETQYF. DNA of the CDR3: TGTGCCAGCAGCGGGGGACTAGCGTTGGAGACCCAGTACTTC.